Following are 21 T cell receptor beta chains from one sample sequenced in a study of shared clonotypes between healthy human individuals. The data were produced by immunoSEQ multiplex PCR, yet TCRdb's version contains in-frame clones alone and is incomplete. Among some 500,000 clones listed, roughly 95% were seen once. The source material was naive CD4+ T cells sorted from blood. Stated subset: CD45RA+ positively selected. The receptors were gathered from a woman in her 30s in good health.

The chain joins TRBV21-1 to TRBJ2-6; the table's D call of TRBD2 was not tested on the DNA. TRBV21-1 represents a pseudogene. CDR3 length equals 18 residues. CDR3 nucleotide sequence: TGTGCCAGCAGCAAAGCGAGGGTCAGGTCTCTCGGGGCCAACGTCCTGACTTTC. Translating gives CASSKARVRSLGANVLTF.

The chain carries TRBV25-1 and TRBJ2-1; D call uncertain. Per germline, CDR1 MGHDK and CDR2 SYGVNS. CDR3 length equals 14 residues. Between the trimmed V and J ends, which lost 5 bases and 4 bases, there was a span of 12 bases. CDR3 sequence: CASSTLNLYNEQFF. The CDR3 region has the DNA TGTGCCAGCAGTACCCTGAACCTATACAATGAGCAGTTCTTC.

The V gene is TRBV28, the J gene TRBJ1-5, with TRBD1 as a possible D gene (5 bases). The V and J ends lost 5 bases and 0 bases respectively, with 14 bases between them. Germline CDR1 reads MDHEN; CDR2 reads SYDVKM. This CDR3 comprises 16 residues. CDR3 protein: CASSGGSTDSNQPQHF. The CDR3 nucleotides are TGTGCCAGCAGTGGGGGAAGCACGGATAGCAATCAGCCCCAGCATTTT.

The sample holds one count of this clone. The chain employs TRBV19 and TRBJ2-4; D might be TRBD1 (6 bases). The CDR3 runs 15 residues. V shed 9 bases and J shed 0 bases, with 15 bases lying between them. Germline V lookup: CDR1 LNHDA, CDR2 SQIVND (reference sequence). The CDR3: CASKDSMIAKNIQYF. CDR3 bases: TGTGCCAGCAAGGACAGCATGATAGCCAAAAACATTCAGTACTTC.

The chain is built from TRBV18 and TRBJ2-7; no reliable D call. The germline V gene has CDR1 KGHSH and CDR2 LQKENI. Deletions cut 5 bases from V and 2 bases from J, with 4 bases between. The CDR3 spans 11 residues. The CDR3 loop is CASSSPYEQYF. CDR3 bases: TGTGCCAGCTCATCCCCCTACGAGCAGTACTTC.

The genes are TRBV21-1 and TRBJ2-2; the D call in the table, TRBD2, was not verified against the DNA. TRBV21-1 is shown as a pseudogene. The CDR3 has 12 residues. The DNA of the CDR3 is TGTGCCAGCAGCTTTCTCACCGGGGAGCTGTTTTTT. Translation: CASSFLTGELFF.

This chain links TRBV6-6 with TRBJ2-7; 7 nucleotides agree with TRBD1. CDR3 length equals 13 residues. Germline V gene sequence: CDR1 MNHNY, CDR2 SVGAGI (reference sequence). V shed 6 bases and J 1 base; nucleotides not matched to a gene: 3. CDR3 nucleotides: TGTGCCAGCAGGGGGACAGCATCCTACGAGCAGTACTTC. Translating gives CASRGTASYEQYF.

The chain combines TRBV19 with TRBJ2-7, with D uncertain. There are 13 residues in the CDR3. V was shortened by 6 bases and J by 2 bases, with 11 bases between the two germline ends. The germline V gene has CDR1 LNHDA and CDR2 SQIVND (reference sequence). CDR3 residues: CASSRDTAYEQYF. For the CDR3, the DNA is TGTGCCAGTAGCCGTGACACGGCCTACGAGCAGTACTTC.

This sequence joins TRBV6-5 and TRBJ1-4; 10 nucleotides agree with TRBD1. Per germline, CDR1 MNHEY and CDR2 SVGAGI. The CDR3 loop spans 14 amino acids. V lost 6 bases, J lost 7 bases, and 5 bases stayed unmatched. The CDR3 here is CASRDRGRAEKLFF. In DNA, the CDR3 is TGTGCCAGCAGAGACAGGGGGCGGGCTGAAAAACTGTTTTTT.

The chain is built from TRBV7-2 and TRBJ2-2; the match to TRBD1 covers 9 bases. Trimming took 5 bases from V and 4 from J; bases not matched to a gene: 11. This CDR3 is 17 amino acids long. Germline V gives CDR1 SGHTA, CDR2 FQGNSA. The DNA for the CDR3 is TGTGCCAGCAGCCAGAGGGACAGGGAAATAGGCACCGGGGAGCTGTTTTTT. This translates into CASSQRDREIGTGELFF.

The chain recombines TRBV18 with TRBJ1-1; 9 nucleotides line up with TRBD1. V lost 6 bases and J lost 2; bases outside the gene matches: 4. Germline assignment: CDR1 KGHSH and CDR2 LQKENI. The CDR3 sequence is 14 residues long. As DNA, the CDR3 is TGTGCCAGCTCTTTGGACAGGGGTAACACTGAAGCTTTCTTT. Its protein product is CASSLDRGNTEAFF.

The rearrangement links TRBV9 to TRBJ1-3; TRBD1 might be the D (5 bases). The germline V gene has CDR1 SGDLS and CDR2 YYNGEE. The CDR3 loop spans 16 amino acids. V dropped 0 bases and J dropped 1 base, with 11 bases sitting between them. CDR3 amino acids: CASSVGGARSGNTIYF. DNA for the CDR3: TGTGCCAGCAGCGTAGGAGGGGCCCGTTCTGGAAACACCATATATTTT.

This clone was detected once. The chain has TRBV7-8 and TRBJ1-1; D is ambiguous. V lost 0 bases, J lost 4 bases, and 6 bases lay in between. The CDR3 consists of 13 residues. Germline values: CDR1 SGHVS, CDR2 FQNEAQ. CDR3 protein: CASSLAVPTEAFF. CDR3 coding DNA: TGTGCCAGCAGCTTAGCCGTTCCCACTGAAGCTTTCTTT.

The chain links TRBV6-1 to TRBJ1-2; D possibly corresponds to TRBD1 (5 bases). In germline, CDR1 is MNHNS, CDR2 SASEGT. Trimming took off 3 bases at V and 4 bases at J, with 6 bases between the two ends. This CDR3 has 12 amino acids. CDR3 DNA sequence: TGTGCCAGCAGTGAGGGACCCTATGGCTACACCTTC. Its translation: CASSEGPYGYTF.

The rearrangement uses TRBV5-1 and TRBJ2-3, with 7 bases that match TRBD2. The V segment lost 4 bases and the J segment 6 bases; nucleotides outside the gene matches: 8. Germline V gives CDR1 SGHRS, CDR2 YFSETQ. The CDR3 totals 14 residues. The CDR3 region has the DNA TGCGCCAGCAGCCCCGAGTTCGGGAGGGATACGCAGTATTTT. Translated: CASSPEFGRDTQYF.

This chain connects TRBV30 to TRBJ2-3; 8 bases agree with TRBD2. Germline assignment: CDR1 GTSNPN and CDR2 SVGIG (reference sequence). V lost 2 bases and J lost 4; bases outside the gene matches: 11. CDR3 length: 16 amino acids. This CDR3 is CAWSPLGGRSSDTQYF. The CDR3 DNA reads TGTGCCTGGAGTCCGCTGGGCGGGAGGTCGTCAGATACGCAGTATTTT. Looking up the rest from reference TRBV30 and TRBJ2-3 gives the full variable domain: SQTIHQWPATLVQPVGSPLSLECTVEGTSNPNLYWYRQAAGRGLQLLFYSVGIGQISSEVPQNLSASRPQDRQFILSSKKLLLSDSGFYLCAWSPLGGRSSDTQYFGPGTRLTVL.

This chain connects TRBV9 to TRBJ1-4; 9 bases map to TRBD1. J lost 7 bases, V lost 1 base, and 5 bases had no gene match. The CDR3 is 15 amino acids. Germline V gene lookup returns CDR1 SGDLS and CDR2 YYNGEE. The CDR3 here is CASSVSDRGGEKLFF. CDR3 in DNA: TGTGCCAGCAGCGTATCGGACAGGGGTGGTGAAAAACTGTTTTTT.

This clone appeared a single time. V gene TRBV7-7 combines with J gene TRBJ2-2; no clear D. CDR1 and CDR2 (germline): SSHAT, FNYEAQ (reference sequence). Trimming pared 1 base from V and 8 bases from J, leaving 17 bases between. The CDR3 has 16 amino acids. CDR3 loop: CASSLGPFDNAGELFF. In nucleotides, the CDR3 is TGTGCCAGCAGCTTAGGACCCTTTGACAACGCGGGGGAGCTGTTTTTT.

The chain uses TRBV7-3 and TRBJ2-3; perhaps TRBD1 as D (6 bases). The ends were cut back, 4 bases at V and 0 bases at J, with 14 bases in the middle. The CDR3 consists of 16 residues. Germline CDR1 is SGHTA and CDR2 is FQGTGA. CDR3 bases: TGTGCCAGCAGCTCCGGGACATCCTCTAGCACAGATACGCAGTATTTT. Residues: CASSSGTSSSTDTQYF.

The chain combines TRBV18 with TRBJ1-1; unclear D gene. V lost 3 bases, J lost 1 base, and 6 bases lay in between. Per the germline V gene, CDR1 is KGHSH and CDR2 is LQKENI. The length of the CDR3 is 13 residues. The CDR3 DNA reads TGTGCCAGCTCACCGTTCCAGAACACTGAAGCTTTCTTT. Translated, it gives CASSPFQNTEAFF.

The J gene is TRBJ1-1, the V gene TRBV5-1, with 12 nucleotides matching TRBD1. The CDR3 is 16 amino acids. From germline, CDR1 is SGHRS and CDR2 YFSETQ. V lost 3 bases and J lost 5; bases outside the gene matches: 8. CDR3 sequence (DNA): TGCGCCAGCAGCTCCTACCGGGACAGGGGGCCTACTGAAGCTTTCTTT. It encodes CASSSYRDRGPTEAFF.